The 27 T cell receptor beta chains below come from one sample, sequenced in a study of cytomegalovirus exposure and HLA in healthy donors. Primers: 60 Vbeta forward and 13 Jbeta reverse. Profiled with immunoSEQ multiplex PCR; TCRdb holds only in-frame clones, not every one. The table includes 150,000 to 200,000 clones, roughly 79% detected once. The specimen sequenced was PBMCs. Source of these receptors: a young woman in good health and CMV-seropositive.

This chain joins TRBV27 and TRBJ2-5, with D possibly TRBD2 on 6 matching bases. Germline lookup yields CDR1 MNHEY and CDR2 SMNVEV (reference sequence). Trimming left V 0 bases short and J 5 bases short, with 13 bases between. The CDR3 extends over 15 amino acids. The chain's CDR3 is CASSLSSGEWETQYF. CDR3 bases: TGTGCCAGCAGTTTATCGTCGGGGGAGTGGGAGACCCAGTACTTC.

The gene calls are TRBV5-3 and TRBJ1-1; D might be TRBD1 (6 bases). TRBV5-3 is known as an ORF, though its function is uncertain. The CDR3 is 17 residues long. The V and J ends lost 0 bases and 0 bases respectively, with 15 bases between them. CDR3 in DNA: TGTGCCAGAAGCTTGGCTATGGACAGAACGATGAACACTGAAGCTTTCTTT. Its translation: CARSLAMDRTMNTEAFF.

The chain has TRBV5-8 and TRBJ2-3, with TRBD2 matching over 12 bases. Trimming at V came to 4 bases and at J to 0 bases, leaving 3 bases not matched to a gene. CDR1 is SGHTS and CDR2 is YDEGEE in the germline V gene. The CDR3 is 16 amino acids. The CDR3 sequence: CASSKGTSGSTDTQYF. CDR3 DNA: TGTGCCAGCAGCAAGGGGACTAGCGGGAGCACAGATACGCAGTATTTT.

The chain carries TRBV5-6 and TRBJ2-7; 8 nucleotides match TRBD2. There are 13 residues in the CDR3. From germline, CDR1 is SGHDT and CDR2 YYEEEE. The V segment lost 4 bases and the J segment 3 bases; nucleotides outside the gene matches: 3. This chain's CDR3 is CASSRAGGYEQYF. Written as DNA, the CDR3 is TGTGCCAGCAGCCGCGCGGGGGGCTACGAGCAGTACTTC.

The chain couples TRBV6-5 to TRBJ1-1; a possible D gene is TRBD1 (5 bases). Per the germline V gene, CDR1 is MNHEY and CDR2 is SVGAGI. Trimming removed 6 bases from V and 5 bases from J, with 10 bases in between. The CDR3 spans 12 residues. The CDR3, as DNA: TGTGCCAGCAGCCGGGGGAGGACTGAAGCTTTCTTT. Its translation is CASSRGRTEAFF.

This clone occurred once. The chain links TRBV7-2 to TRBJ2-2, with 7 bases that match TRBD2. Trimming cost V 2 bases and J 0 bases; bases outside gene matches: 3. This CDR3 has 16 amino acids. Looked up from germline, CDR1 is SGHTA and CDR2 is FQGNSA. The CDR3: CASSLRGDTNTGELFF. CDR3 DNA sequence: TGTGCCAGCAGCTTACGGGGGGATACGAACACCGGGGAGCTGTTTTTT.

The chain has TRBV5-1 and TRBJ1-2; TRBD1 agrees at 10 bases. V lost 4 bases and J lost 6; bases outside the gene matches: 9. The CDR3 has 15 residues. The germline CDR1 and CDR2 sequences are SGHRS and YFSETQ. The CDR3 sequence: CASSIVVGQGNGYTF. CDR3 in DNA: TGCGCCAGCAGCATCGTAGTGGGACAGGGGAATGGCTACACCTTC.

The rearrangement uses TRBV19 and TRBJ1-1; D ambiguous. Germline-derived CDR1 and CDR2 are LNHDA and SQIVND (reference sequence). Trimming cost V 1 base and J 0 bases, with 9 bases left between them. The CDR3 totals 15 residues. In nucleotides, the CDR3 is TGTGCCAGTAGTATAGGGCGGCCCATGAACACTGAAGCTTTCTTT. It encodes CASSIGRPMNTEAFF.

The CDR3 protein is CASSLEPGQSTGELFF. As DNA, the CDR3 is TGTGCCAGCAGCTTAGAACCGGGACAAAGTACCGGGGAGCTGTTTTTT. This chain connects TRBV7-6 to TRBJ2-2; TRBD1 is a possible D gene (6 bases). Germline V lookup: CDR1 SGHVS, CDR2 FNYEAQ. CDR3 length: 16 amino acids. V lost 1 base and J lost 5, with 14 bases in between.

J is TRBJ2-7 and V is TRBV7-9, with 11 bases fitting TRBD2. CDR3 size: 12 residues. Germline loops: CDR1 SEHNR, CDR2 FQNEAQ (reference sequence). J gave up 5 bases and V 10 bases, and 4 bases lay outside the gene matches. CDR3 residues: CATGTSGDEQYF. The CDR3 DNA reads TGTGCCACCGGGACTAGCGGAGACGAGCAGTACTTC.

The V gene is TRBV27, the J gene TRBJ1-6; 8 nucleotides agree with TRBD1. Germline CDR1 is MNHEY and CDR2 is SMNVEV (reference sequence). The junction had 2 bases not matched to a gene; V was cut back by 6 bases and J by 7 bases. The CDR3 runs 13 residues. For the CDR3, the DNA is TGTGCCAGCAGGGACAGGGCCAATTCACCCCTCCACTTT. Its protein is CASRDRANSPLHF.

This rearrangement joins TRBV9 to TRBJ2-7, with 9 bases aligning to TRBD2. The V and J ends lost 4 bases and 4 bases, in that order; junction bases with no gene match: 6. The CDR3 length is 14 residues. Germline values: CDR1 SGDLS, CDR2 YYNGEE. This chain's CDR3 is CASSMGLANYEQYF. CDR3 sequence (DNA): TGTGCCAGCAGCATGGGACTAGCAAATTACGAGCAGTACTTC.

The chain combines TRBV11-1 with TRBJ2-1, with 16 nucleotides matching TRBD2. V trimming: 5 bases; J trimming: 10 bases; junction bases outside the gene matches: 5. Germline assignment: CDR1 SGHAT and CDR2 FQDESV (reference sequence). The CDR3 sequence is 15 residues long. The CDR3 sequence is CASSPGTSGGDEQFF. In DNA form, the CDR3 reads TGTGCCAGCAGCCCCGGGACTAGCGGGGGGGACGAGCAGTTCTTC.

This clone has more than one count but fewer than ten. The genes are TRBV6-7 and TRBJ1-6; no reliable D call. TRBV6-7 has ORF status, its function being uncertain. Trimming removed 11 bases at V and 0 bases at J, with 20 bases between. The CDR3 contains 17 residues. In DNA, the CDR3 is TGTGCCCGGGAGGGAAAGCCAGCAAGCTCCTATAATTCACCCCTCCACTTT. Amino acid sequence: CAREGKPASSYNSPLHF.

The chain carries TRBV19 and TRBJ1-5; 7 bases map to TRBD1. This CDR3 spans 16 amino acids. Trimming at V came to 6 bases and at J to 4 bases, leaving 12 bases not matched to a gene. Germline V lookup: CDR1 LNHDA, CDR2 SQIVND (reference sequence). CDR3 coding DNA: TGTGCCAGTAGAATTTTCCACAGGGGAGCAAATCAGCCCCAGCATTTT. Amino acid sequence: CASRIFHRGANQPQHF.

The chain employs TRBV29-1 and TRBJ2-3, with D perhaps matching TRBD2 (5 bases). The CDR3 is made up of 14 amino acids. Germline V gene lookup returns CDR1 SQVTM and CDR2 ANQGSEA. The CDR3 is CSARGQSSTDTQYF. In DNA, the CDR3 is TGCAGTGCTCGCGGGCAGTCTAGCACAGATACGCAGTATTTT.

The gene calls are TRBV6-5 and TRBJ2-3; D not certain. Trimming cost V 2 bases and J 0 bases, with 6 bases left between them. Per germline, CDR1 MNHEY and CDR2 SVGAGI. This CDR3 has 14 residues. The CDR3 spells CASSYLESTDTQYF. In DNA, the CDR3 is TGTGCCAGCAGTTACCTCGAGAGCACAGATACGCAGTATTTT.

J is TRBJ2-5 and V is TRBV18; D is perhaps TRBD2 (6 bases). Looked up from germline, CDR1 is KGHSH and CDR2 is LQKENI. The V and J ends lost 3 bases and 5 bases respectively, with 16 bases between them. The CDR3 totals 15 residues. As DNA, the CDR3 is TGTGCCAGCTCACCCCAAGGGACTCCCCAGGAGACCCAGTACTTC. This codes for CASSPQGTPQETQYF.

This clone has only one observation. This sequence joins TRBV9 and TRBJ1-1, with 7 bases fitting TRBD1. The V segment lost 4 bases and the J segment 0 bases; nucleotides outside the gene matches: 6. Germline values: CDR1 SGDLS, CDR2 YYNGEE. The CDR3 contains 15 residues. The CDR3 bases are TGTGCCAGCAGCCCAGGGGGACGGATGAACACTGAAGCTTTCTTT. It codes for CASSPGGRMNTEAFF.

The chain combines TRBV19 with TRBJ1-6, with D perhaps matching TRBD1 (6 bases). Trimming stripped 8 bases from V and 10 bases from J, with 15 bases between. CDR3 length: 13 amino acids. Germline V gene sequence: CDR1 LNHDA, CDR2 SQIVND (reference sequence). CDR3 in amino acids: CASRPSRGSPLHF. The CDR3 bases are TGTGCCAGTCGCCCCTCCAGGGGATCACCCCTCCACTTT.

To note about this clone: The junction shows a germline mismatch at one end, possibly a read error. The rearrangement uses TRBV15 and TRBJ2-5; 7 positions match TRBD2. The germline CDR1 and CDR2 sequences are LNHNV and YYDKDF (reference sequence). The CDR3 covers 14 residues. This CDR3 reads CATSSLAGVRTQYF. CDR3 nucleotides: TGTGCCACCAGCAGCCTGGCGGGGGTGAGGACCCAATACTTC.

This clone was detected a few times. This chain joins TRBV19 and TRBJ1-4, with TRBD1 identical over 8 bases. Germline V gives CDR1 LNHDA, CDR2 SQIVND (reference sequence). The trim removed 6 bases at V and 4 bases at J, leaving 7 bases unmatched. The CDR3 extends over 15 amino acids. The CDR3 bases are TGTGCCAGTAGGTGGCAGGGGGCGGTTAATGAAAAACTGTTTTTT. It encodes CASRWQGAVNEKLFF.

The chain joins TRBV5-1 to TRBJ1-5, with TRBD1 matching over 8 bases. The length of the CDR3 is 14 residues. The junction had 5 bases not matched to a gene; V was cut back by 3 bases and J by 6 bases. The germline V gene has CDR1 SGHRS and CDR2 YFSETQ. This CDR3 reads CASSYGQGPQPQHF. DNA of the CDR3: TGCGCCAGCAGCTATGGACAGGGCCCTCAGCCCCAGCATTTT.

The V and J genes are TRBV4-1 and TRBJ2-7; D may be TRBD1 (5 bases). Germline loops: CDR1 MGHRA, CDR2 YSYEKL. This CDR3 is built from 14 residues. Trimming removed 0 bases from V and 5 bases from J, with 11 bases in between. As DNA, the CDR3 is TGCGCCAGCAGCCAAGATACAGGAAGGGACGAGCAGTACTTC. This encodes CASSQDTGRDEQYF.

The chain joins TRBV18 to TRBJ2-7; the D is unclear. Between the trimmed V and J ends, which lost 6 bases and 3 bases, there was a span of 15 bases. The CDR3 has 14 amino acids. Germline V lookup: CDR1 KGHSH, CDR2 LQKENI. The CDR3 DNA is TGTGCCAGCTCCCCTCGACAAGTAAACTACGAGCAGTACTTC. Its protein product is CASSPRQVNYEQYF.

In its sample, this clone was seen a few times. The genes are TRBV5-4 and TRBJ2-5; possibly TRBD2 for D (6 bases). This CDR3 spans 14 amino acids. Germline V gene lookup returns CDR1 SGHNT and CDR2 YYREEE (reference sequence). V was shortened by 2 bases and J by 4 bases, with 12 bases between the two germline ends. The chain's CDR3 is CASSFRVGGETQYF. For the CDR3, the DNA is TGTGCCAGCAGCTTTAGGGTCGGGGGAGAGACCCAGTACTTC.

The chain employs TRBV19 and TRBJ2-2; TRBD1 agrees at 10 bases. The CDR3 is 15 residues long. Germline V gene lookup returns CDR1 LNHDA and CDR2 SQIVND (reference sequence). Germline trimming cut 5 bases from V and 4 bases from J; bases unmatched to any gene: 4. In nucleotides, the CDR3 is TGTGCCAGTAGTCGACAGGGGGCGGGCACCGGGGAGCTGTTTTTT. Residues: CASSRQGAGTGELFF.